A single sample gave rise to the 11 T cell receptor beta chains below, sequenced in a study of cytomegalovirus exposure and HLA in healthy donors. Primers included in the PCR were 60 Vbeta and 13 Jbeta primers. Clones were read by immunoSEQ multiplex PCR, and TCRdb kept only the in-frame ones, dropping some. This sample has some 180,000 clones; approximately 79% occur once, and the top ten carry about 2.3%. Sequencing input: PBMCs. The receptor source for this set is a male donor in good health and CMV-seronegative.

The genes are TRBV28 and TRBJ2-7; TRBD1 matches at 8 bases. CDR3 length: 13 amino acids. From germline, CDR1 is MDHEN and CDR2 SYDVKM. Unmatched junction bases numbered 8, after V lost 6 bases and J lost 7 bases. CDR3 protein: CASSTPDRGEQYF. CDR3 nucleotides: TGTGCCAGCAGCACACCAGACAGGGGAGAGCAGTACTTC.

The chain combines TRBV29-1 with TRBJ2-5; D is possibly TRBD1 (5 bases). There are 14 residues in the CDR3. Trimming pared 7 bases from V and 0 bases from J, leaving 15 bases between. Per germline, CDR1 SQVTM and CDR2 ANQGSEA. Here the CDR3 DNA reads TGCAGCGCAAAAGGCAGGGATTACCAAGAGACCCAGTACTTC. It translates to CSAKGRDYQETQYF. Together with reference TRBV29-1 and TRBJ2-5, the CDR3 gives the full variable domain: SAVISQKPSRDICQRGTSLTIQCQVDSQVTMMFWYRQQPGQSLTLIATANQGSEATYESGFVIDKFPISRPNLTFSTLTVSNMSPEDSSIYLCSAKGRDYQETQYFGPGTRLLVL.

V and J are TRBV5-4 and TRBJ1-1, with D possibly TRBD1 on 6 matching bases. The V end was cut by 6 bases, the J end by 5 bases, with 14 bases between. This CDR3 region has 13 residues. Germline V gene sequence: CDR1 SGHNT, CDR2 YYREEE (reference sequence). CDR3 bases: TGTGCCAGCACACGACAGGAGAAAACTGAAGCTTTCTTT. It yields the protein CASTRQEKTEAFF.

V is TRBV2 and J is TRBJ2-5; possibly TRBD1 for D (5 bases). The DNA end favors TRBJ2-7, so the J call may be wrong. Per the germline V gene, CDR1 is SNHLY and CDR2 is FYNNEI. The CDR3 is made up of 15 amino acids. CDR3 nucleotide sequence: TGTGCCAGCAGCGTCACCGGCAGGGTAGGTTACGAGCAGTACTTC. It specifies CASSVTGRVGYEQYF.

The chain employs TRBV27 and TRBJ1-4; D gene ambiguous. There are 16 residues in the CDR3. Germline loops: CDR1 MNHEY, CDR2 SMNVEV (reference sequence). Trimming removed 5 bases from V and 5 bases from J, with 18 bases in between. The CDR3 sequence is CASSRHPQPPNEKLFF. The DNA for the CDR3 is TGTGCCAGCAGTCGACACCCTCAGCCCCCCAATGAAAAACTGTTTTTT.

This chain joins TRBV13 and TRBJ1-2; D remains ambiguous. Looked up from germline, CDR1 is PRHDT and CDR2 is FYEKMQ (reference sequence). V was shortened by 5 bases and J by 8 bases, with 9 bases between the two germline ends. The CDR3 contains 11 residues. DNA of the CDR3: TGTGCCAGCAGCCCGGGATTCGGCTACACCTTC. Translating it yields CASSPGFGYTF.

The DNA of the CDR3 is TGTGCCAGCAGTTTATCGGGTGGAGGGCTAGTGACTTACGAGCAGTACTTC. Amino acids: CASSLSGGGLVTYEQYF. The chain recombines TRBV27 with TRBJ2-7; D is possibly TRBD2 (6 bases). The CDR3 has 17 amino acids. V dropped 0 bases and J dropped 4 bases, with 19 bases sitting between them. Germline CDR1 reads MNHEY; CDR2 reads SMNVEV (reference sequence).

As DNA, the CDR3 is TGTGCCAGCAGCAAGGACTGGGGGCAGAGTCCGGCCGGGGAGCTGTTTTTT. Amino acid sequence: CASSKDWGQSPAGELFF. The chain links TRBV5-4 to TRBJ2-2; D possibly corresponds to TRBD1 (6 bases). Trimming cost V 4 bases and J 6 bases, with 22 bases left between them. This CDR3 is 17 amino acids long. CDR1 and CDR2 from the germline V gene are SGHNT and YYREEE (reference sequence).

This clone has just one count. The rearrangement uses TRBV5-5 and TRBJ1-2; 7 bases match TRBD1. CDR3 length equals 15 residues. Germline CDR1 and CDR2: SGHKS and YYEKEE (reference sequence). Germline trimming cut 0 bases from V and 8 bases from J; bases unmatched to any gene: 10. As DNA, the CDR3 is TGTGCCAGCAGCTTGGCCCGGGAGGGGGCTGGGGGCTACACCTTC. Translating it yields CASSLAREGAGGYTF.

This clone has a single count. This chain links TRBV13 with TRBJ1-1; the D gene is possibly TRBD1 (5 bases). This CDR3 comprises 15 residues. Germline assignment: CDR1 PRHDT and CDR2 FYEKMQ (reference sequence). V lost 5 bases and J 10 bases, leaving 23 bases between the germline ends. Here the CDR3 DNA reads TGTGCCAGCAGCCTCACCATGGGGGGGTCGGTGGCAGCTTTCTTT. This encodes CASSLTMGGSVAAFF.

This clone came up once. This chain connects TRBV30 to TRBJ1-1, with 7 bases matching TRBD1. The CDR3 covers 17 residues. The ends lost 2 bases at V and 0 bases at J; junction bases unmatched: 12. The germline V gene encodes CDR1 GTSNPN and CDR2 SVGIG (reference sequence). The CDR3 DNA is TGTGCCTGGAGTCCGGTGAGGACAGGAAACCTGAACACTGAAGCTTTCTTT. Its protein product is CAWSPVRTGNLNTEAFF.